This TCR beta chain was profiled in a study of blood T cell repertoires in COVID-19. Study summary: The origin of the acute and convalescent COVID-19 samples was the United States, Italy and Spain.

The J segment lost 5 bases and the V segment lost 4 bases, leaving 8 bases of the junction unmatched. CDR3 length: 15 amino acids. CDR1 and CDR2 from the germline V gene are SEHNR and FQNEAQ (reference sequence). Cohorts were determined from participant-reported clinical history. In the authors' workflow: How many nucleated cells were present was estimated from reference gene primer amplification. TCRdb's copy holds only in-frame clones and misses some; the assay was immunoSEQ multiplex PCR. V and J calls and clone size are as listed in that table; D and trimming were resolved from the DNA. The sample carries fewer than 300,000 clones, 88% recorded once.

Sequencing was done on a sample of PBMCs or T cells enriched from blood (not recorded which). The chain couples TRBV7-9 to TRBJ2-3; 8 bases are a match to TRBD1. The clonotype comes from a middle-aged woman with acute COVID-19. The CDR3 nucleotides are TGTGCCAGCAGCTCCCGGACAGGGTCCGGAGATACGCAGTATTTT. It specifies CASSSRTGSGDTQYF.